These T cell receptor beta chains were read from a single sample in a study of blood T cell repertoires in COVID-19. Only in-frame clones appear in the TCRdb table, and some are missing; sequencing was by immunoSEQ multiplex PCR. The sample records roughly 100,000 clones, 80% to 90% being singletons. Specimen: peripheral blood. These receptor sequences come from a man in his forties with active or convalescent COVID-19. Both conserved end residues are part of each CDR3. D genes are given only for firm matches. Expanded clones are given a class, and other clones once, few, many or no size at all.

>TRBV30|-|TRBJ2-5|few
CAWKVGGETQYF
TGTGCCTGGAAGGTAGGGGGTGAGACCCAGTACTTC
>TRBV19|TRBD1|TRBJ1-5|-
CASSIGQGGNQPQHF
TGTGCCAGTAGTATAGGGCAGGGGGGCAATCAGCCCCAGCATTTT
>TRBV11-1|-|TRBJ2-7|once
CASSTRDSSSSEQYF
TGTGCCAGCAGCACCCGGGACTCTTCTTCCTCCGAGCAGTACTTC
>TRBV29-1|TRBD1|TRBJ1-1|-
CSVESIRGRTEAFF
TGCAGCGTTGAAAGTATAAGGGGGCGAACTGAAGCTTTCTTT
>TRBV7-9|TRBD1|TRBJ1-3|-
CASSRQGADTIYF
TGTGCCAGCAGCAGACAGGGGGCGGACACCATATATTTT
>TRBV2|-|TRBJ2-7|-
CASSEVAAMVEQYF
TGTGCCAGCAGTGAAGTTGCTGCGATGGTCGAGCAGTACTTC
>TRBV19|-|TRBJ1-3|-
CASCRQVSGNTIYF
TGTGCCAGTTGCCGACAGGTCTCTGGAAACACCATATATTTT
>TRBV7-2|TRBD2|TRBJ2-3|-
CASSLGASGGESDTQYF
TGTGCCAGCAGCTTAGGGGCTAGCGGGGGGGAATCAGATACGCAGTATTTT
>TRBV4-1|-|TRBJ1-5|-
CASSQDLRPGHLNQPQHF
TGCGCCAGCAGCCAAGACCTGAGGCCGGGACACCTCAATCAGCCCCAGCATTTT
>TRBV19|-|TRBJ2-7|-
CASTSQGGVTAYEQYF
TGTGCCAGTACCTCCCAAGGGGGGGTCACCGCCTACGAGCAGTACTTC
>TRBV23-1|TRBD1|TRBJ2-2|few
CASSQSSGTGWEGTGELFF
TGCGCCAGCAGTCAATCCTCCGGGACAGGGTGGGAGGGCACCGGGGAGCTGTTTTTT
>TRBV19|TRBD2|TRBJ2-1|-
CASERGGLGNEQFF
TGTGCCAGTGAACGCGGGGGGTTAGGCAATGAGCAGTTCTTC
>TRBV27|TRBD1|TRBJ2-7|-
CASSSRDRVSYEQYF
TGTGCCAGCAGTTCCCGGGACAGGGTATCCTACGAGCAGTACTTC
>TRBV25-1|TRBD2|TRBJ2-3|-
CASSEFGSGVGMDTQYF
TGTGCCAGCAGTGAATTCGGTAGCGGGGTAGGAATGGATACGCAGTATTTT
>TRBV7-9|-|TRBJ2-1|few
CASSLGDIFGLGDEQFF
TGTGCCAGCAGCTTGGGGGACATCTTTGGGCTTGGCGATGAGCAGTTCTTC
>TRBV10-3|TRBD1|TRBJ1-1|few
CAISPGQGRAEAFF
TGTGCCATCAGTCCCGGACAGGGCAGGGCTGAAGCTTTCTTT
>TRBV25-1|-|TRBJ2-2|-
CASRQGINTGELFF
TGTGCCAGTCGTCAGGGGATTAACACCGGGGAGCTGTTTTTT
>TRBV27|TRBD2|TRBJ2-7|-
CASSKLAGGAYEQYF
TGTGCCAGCAGTAAACTAGCGGGGGGCGCCTACGAGCAGTACTTC
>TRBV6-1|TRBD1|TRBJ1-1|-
CASSEASKGQSAFF
TGTGCCAGCAGTGAAGCATCTAAGGGACAGTCGGCTTTCTTT
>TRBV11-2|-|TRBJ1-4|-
CASSLLGSLSGKLFF
TGTGCCAGCAGCTTATTAGGCAGCCTCAGCGGAAAACTGTTTTTT
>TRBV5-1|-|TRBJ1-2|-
CASARSPGSGEFGYGYTF
TGCGCCAGCGCCCGATCCCCAGGGTCAGGGGAATTCGGCTATGGCTACACCTTC
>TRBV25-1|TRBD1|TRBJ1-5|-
CASRDRDGQPQHF
TGTGCCAGCAGGGACAGGGACGGTCAGCCCCAGCATTTT
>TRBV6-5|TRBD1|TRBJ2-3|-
CASSYSRQGASVTQYF
TGTGCCAGCAGTTACTCTCGACAGGGAGCCTCAGTGACGCAGTATTTT
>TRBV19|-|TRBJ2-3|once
CASSSFAGRTDTQYF
TGTGCCAGTAGTTCCTTTGCGGGCAGGACAGATACGCAGTATTTT
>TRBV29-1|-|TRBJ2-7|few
CSVLGGDRAYEQYF
TGCAGCGTTCTTGGAGGGGACAGAGCCTACGAGCAGTACTTC
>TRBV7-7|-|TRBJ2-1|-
CASSLARTPYNEQFF
TGTGCCAGCAGCTTAGCGCGGACACCCTACAATGAGCAGTTCTTC
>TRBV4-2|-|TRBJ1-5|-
CASSQEGRGSNQPQHF
TGTGCCAGCAGCCAAGAAGGTCGGGGGAGCAATCAGCCCCAGCATTTT
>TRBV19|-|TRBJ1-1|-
CASSIGRERWTEAFF
TGTGCCAGTAGTATAGGTAGGGAGAGGTGGACTGAAGCTTTCTTT
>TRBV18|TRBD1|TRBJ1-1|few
CASSPDRGVTEAFF
TGTGCCAGCTCACCTGACAGGGGAGTTACTGAAGCTTTCTTT
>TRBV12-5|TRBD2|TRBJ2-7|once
CASMPGGVEQYF
TGTGCTAGTATGCCGGGGGGGGTCGAGCAGTACTTC
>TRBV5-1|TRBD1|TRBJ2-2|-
CASSWDREYGELFF
TGCGCCAGCAGCTGGGACAGAGAGTACGGGGAGCTGTTTTTT
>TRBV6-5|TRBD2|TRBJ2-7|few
CASSYSPGLVSEQYF
TGTGCCAGCAGTTACAGCCCGGGACTAGTGAGTGAGCAGTACTTC
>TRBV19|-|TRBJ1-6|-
CASSDPRYSPLHF
TGTGCCAGTAGTGACCCGAGGTACTCACCCCTCCACTTT
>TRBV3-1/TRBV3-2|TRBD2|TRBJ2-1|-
CASSQDRASGGEQFF
TGTGCCAGCAGCCAAGACAGGGCTAGCGGGGGTGAGCAGTTCTTC
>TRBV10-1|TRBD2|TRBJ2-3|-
CASSGTSGVSPDTQYF
TGCGCCAGCAGTGGGACTAGCGGGGTTTCGCCGGATACGCAGTATTTT
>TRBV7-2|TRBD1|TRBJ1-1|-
CASSPKDREFTMNTEAFF
TGTGCCAGCAGCCCTAAAGACAGGGAGTTTACCATGAACACTGAAGCTTTCTTT
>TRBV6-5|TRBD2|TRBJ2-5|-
CASSSSGGVRPETQYF
TGTGCCAGCAGTTCTAGCGGGGGCGTCCGTCCAGAGACCCAGTACTTC
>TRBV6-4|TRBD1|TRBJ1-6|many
CASSDQGENSPLHF
TGTGCCAGCAGTGACCAGGGGGAGAATTCACCCCTCCACTTT
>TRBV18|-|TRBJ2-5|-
CASSPGLQETQYF
TGTGCCAGCTCACCAGGACTCCAAGAGACCCAGTACTTC
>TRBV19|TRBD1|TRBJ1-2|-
CASSNEGGPTNYGYTF
TGTGCCAGTAGCAATGAAGGGGGCCCGACTAACTATGGCTACACCTTC
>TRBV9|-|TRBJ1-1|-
CASLFRGNTEAFF
TGTGCCAGCCTCTTCCGGGGAAACACTGAAGCTTTCTTT
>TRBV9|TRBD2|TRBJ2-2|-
CASSVLAGGPRAGELFF
TGTGCCAGCAGCGTTCTAGCGGGGGGCCCCCGGGCCGGGGAGCTGTTTTTT
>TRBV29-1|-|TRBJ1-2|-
CSVDAWDSNYGYTF
TGCAGCGTTGACGCATGGGACTCCAACTATGGCTACACCTTC